This is a list of T cell receptor beta chains from one sample in a study of vaccination and CD4 T cells after COVID-19. For these receptors, no antigen is known. TCRdb recomputed calls from the PCR reads with MiXCR, one row per CDR3 protein. The table records some 23,000 distinct CDR3 sequences, 28% of them present only once. Sample: CD4+ T cells from blood, cultured in vitro, taken about 7 months after SARS-CoV-2 vaccination. Receptor source: a human donor who had recovered from COVID-19. CDR3s include the opening cysteine and the closing phenylalanine or tryptophan. The D gene is left open where the match is weak. A row's size may be missing; if present it is once, few, many or a size class.

clone_size,d_call,v_call,j_call,cdr3_aa,cdr3_nt
.,.,TRBV28,TRBJ2-7,CASSSYTGNGYEQYF,TGTGCCAGCAGTTCATATACAGGGAATGGCTACGAGCAGTACTTC
.,TRBD1,TRBV7-2,TRBJ1-2,CASRSPGGTGLRGYTF,TGTGCCAGCAGGTCTCCGGGGGGGACAGGGCTTAGGGGCTACACCTTC
.,.,TRBV29-1,TRBJ2-3,CSVAPRSTDTQYF,TGCAGCGTTGCCCCCCGTAGCACAGATACGCAGTATTTT
few,.,TRBV6-2/TRBV6-3,TRBJ1-2,CASSSRHVYGYTF,TGTGCCAGCAGTTCCAGACACGTCTATGGCTACACCTTC
.,.,TRBV21-1,TRBJ2-7,CASSLDFAYEQYF,TGTGCCAGCAGTCTAGACTTTGCCTACGAGCAGTACTTC
few,TRBD1,TRBV7-3,TRBJ1-2,CASSFTRQGAKGYTF,TGTGCCAGCAGCTTTACAAGACAGGGGGCGAAAGGCTACACCTTC
.,.,TRBV7-2,TRBJ2-3,CASSLESGRNTQYF,TGTGCCAGCAGCTTAGAATCCGGGAGAAATACGCAGTATTTT
.,TRBD2,TRBV6-5,TRBJ2-1,CASSSLAGSSYNEQFF,TGTGCCAGCAGTTCACTAGCGGGTAGCTCCTACAATGAGCAGTTCTTC
.,.,TRBV4-2,TRBJ1-6,CASSQDPGHSPLHF,TGTGCCAGCAGCCAAGATCCAGGGCATTCACCCCTCCACTTT
.,.,TRBV7-2,TRBJ2-5,CASSLPNGGQYF,TGTGCCAGCAGCTTACCCAACGGGGGCCAGTACTTC
.,.,TRBV20-1,TRBJ2-5,CLPSDGETQYF,TGCCTGCCCTCCGATGGAGAGACCCAGTACTTC
.,.,TRBV7-2,TRBJ2-3,CASSLGLGIGDTQYF,TGTGCCAGCAGCTTAGGGCTTGGTATCGGGGATACGCAGTATTTT
.,.,TRBV19,TRBJ2-1,CASSRSSDLHEQFF,TGTGCCAGTAGTAGATCCTCGGACCTTCATGAGCAGTTCTTC
.,TRBD1,TRBV29-1,TRBJ2-7,CSVGDRGLYEQYF,TGCAGCGTGGGGGACAGGGGCCTATACGAGCAGTACTTC
.,TRBD2,TRBV29-1,TRBJ2-3,CSVGLAGGPDTQYF,TGCAGCGTGGGCTTAGCGGGAGGGCCAGATACGCAGTATTTT
medium-sized,.,TRBV6-1,TRBJ1-2,CASRDSSNYGYTF,TGTGCCAGCAGGGACAGTTCTAACTATGGCTACACCTTC
.,.,TRBV6-5,TRBJ1-1,CASSYGENTEAFF,TGTGCCAGCAGTTACGGGGAGAACACTGAAGCTTTCTTT
few,.,TRBV25-1,TRBJ2-7,CASSELDRPYEQYF,TGTGCCAGCAGTGAATTGGACAGACCCTACGAGCAGTACTTC
few,.,TRBV27,TRBJ2-2,CASGAGRNTGELFF,TGTGCCTCCGGGGCGGGCAGGAACACCGGGGAGCTGTTTTTT
.,.,TRBV25-1,TRBJ1-3,CASSEDRQNSGNTIYF,TGTGCCAGCAGTGAAGATCGGCAGAACTCTGGAAACACCATATATTTT
.,.,TRBV28,TRBJ1-1,CATSRLSLQGSMNTEAFF,TGTGCCACCTCAAGGCTTTCCCTCCAGGGGAGCATGAACACTGAAGCTTTCTTT
few,TRBD2,TRBV20-1,TRBJ2-7,CSAPGTSGSRNYEQYF,TGCAGTGCTCCCGGGACTAGCGGGAGCCGAAACTACGAGCAGTACTTC
.,.,TRBV19,TRBJ1-5,CASKGRQGNYSNQPQHF,TGTGCCAGTAAAGGGCGCCAGGGGAACTATAGCAATCAGCCCCAGCATTTT
few,.,TRBV27,TRBJ2-5,CASSLLRRGNQETQYF,TGTGCCAGCAGTTTATTGAGGAGGGGCAATCAAGAGACCCAGTACTTC
medium-sized,.,TRBV7-2,TRBJ2-7,CASSLGGPAYEQYF,TGTGCCAGCAGCTTAGGAGGTCCAGCCTACGAGCAGTACTTC
few,TRBD2,TRBV7-9,TRBJ2-7,CASSQPSREFSYEQYF,TGTGCCAGCAGCCAGCCCTCGCGGGAGTTCTCCTACGAGCAGTACTTC
.,TRBD2,TRBV24-1,TRBJ2-2,CAASPGLAGKNTGELFF,TGTGCCGCCTCACCGGGACTAGCGGGAAAGAACACCGGGGAGCTGTTTTTT
few,TRBD2,TRBV6-1,TRBJ2-5,CATKRLLAGRGETQYF,TGTGCCACCAAAAGATTATTAGCGGGAAGGGGAGAGACCCAGTACTTC
.,.,TRBV28,TRBJ2-7,CASTINLGASYEQYF,TGTGCCAGCACTATCAATTTGGGGGCCTCCTACGAGCAGTACTTC
few,.,TRBV28,TRBJ1-6,CASSQTNTPLHF,TGTGCCAGCAGCCAAACGAACACACCCCTCCACTTT
medium-sized,TRBD1,TRBV19,TRBJ1-5,CASSSHWTGGASNQPQHF,TGTGCCAGTAGTTCCCATTGGACAGGGGGCGCGAGCAATCAGCCCCAGCATTTT
.,.,TRBV28,TRBJ2-5,CASSGTLETQYF,TGTGCCAGCAGTGGGACATTGGAAACCCAGTACTTC
.,.,TRBV20-1,TRBJ2-5,CSANGQPQETQYF,TGCAGTGCTAACGGACAGCCACAAGAGACCCAGTACTTC
few,TRBD1,TRBV20-1,TRBJ2-1,CSATPGTVDNEQFF,TGCAGTGCTACCCCCGGGACAGTAGACAATGAGCAGTTCTTC
.,TRBD2,TRBV20-1,TRBJ2-2,CSARDYTGGAGELFF,TGCAGTGCTAGAGATTATACGGGAGGGGCCGGGGAGCTGTTTTTT
.,TRBD1,TRBV5-4,TRBJ2-1,CASSLTGQGHNEQFF,TGTGCCAGCAGCCTGACTGGACAGGGGCACAATGAGCAGTTCTTC
few,.,TRBV6-1,TRBJ1-1,CASSEMRGSEAFF,TGTGCCAGCAGTGAAATGAGGGGCTCTGAAGCTTTCTTT
.,.,TRBV20-1,TRBJ2-1,CSARGARREYNEQFF,TGCAGTGCTAGAGGGGCTAGGAGGGAGTACAATGAGCAGTTCTTC
.,.,TRBV6-4,TRBJ1-2,CASSALNDLKGGGYTF,TGTGCCAGCAGCGCCCTAAATGACCTGAAGGGAGGTGGCTACACCTTC
.,.,TRBV21-1,TRBJ1-2,CASSGLIRGSYGYTF,TGTGCCAGCAGCGGACTAATCAGGGGGAGCTATGGCTACACCTTC
.,TRBD2,TRBV20-1,TRBJ2-7,CSARGTSGRSSAYEQYF,TGCAGTGCTAGGGGGACTAGCGGGAGGTCCAGCGCCTACGAGCAGTACTTC
few,.,TRBV6-1,TRBJ2-7,CASSLRGEQYF,TGTGCCAGCAGCCTCAGGGGCGAGCAGTACTTC